Following are 4 T cell receptor beta chains from one sample sequenced in a study of T-cell reconstitution after alpha-beta-depleted transplantation in children. The TCRbeta library was prepared with unique molecular identifiers. One entry per CDR3 protein, called by TCRdb with MiXCR from the PCR reads. The sample has 500,000 or so distinct CDR3 sequences; roughly 33% are singletons. Sequencing was performed on PBMCs from the stem cell graft donor, taken from the stem cell graft. Receptor source: a human donor who donated a stem cell graft to a child with aplastic anemia.

The chain uses TRBV5-1 and TRBJ2-2; 11 bases align to TRBD1. Germline assignment: CDR1 SGHRS and CDR2 YFSETQ. The CDR3 totals 15 residues. The V gene end was trimmed by 4 bases and the J gene end by 7 bases; junction bases not matched to a gene: 6. The CDR3 reads CASSPGQGAVGELFF. DNA of the CDR3: TGCGCCAGCAGCCCTGGACAGGGGGCGGTCGGGGAGCTGTTTTTT.

This clonotype was seen a handful of times. V gene TRBV29-1 combines with J gene TRBJ1-3; the D is unclear. Trimming cost V 1 base and J 4 bases, with 8 bases left between them. The CDR3 is made up of 13 amino acids. Germline-derived CDR1 and CDR2 are SQVTM and ANQGSEA. DNA for the CDR3: TGCAGCGTTGAAGCCGTAGCCGGAAACACCATATATTTT. This sequence encodes CSVEAVAGNTIYF.

The chain joins TRBV5-6 to TRBJ2-7, with 9 bases identical to TRBD1. Looked up from germline, CDR1 is SGHDT and CDR2 is YYEEEE. The CDR3 runs to 16 residues. V lost 0 bases to trimming and J lost 7 bases; unmatched junction nucleotides: 11. The CDR3 spells CASSLAIGQGRWEQYV. For the CDR3, the DNA is TGTGCCAGCAGCTTGGCCATAGGACAGGGGAGGTGGGAGCAGTACGTC.

V usage is TRBV12-3 or TRBV12-4 and J usage is TRBJ2-5; weak D call: TRBD1 (6 bases). Trimming took off 8 bases at V and 1 base at J, with 23 bases between the two ends. The CDR3 loop spans 17 amino acids. For the CDR3, the DNA is TGTGCCAGCCAGGGGTTTTTTTCTAGGAAAATCCAAGAGACCCAGTACTTC. Translating gives CASQGFFSRKIQETQYF.